The clone carrying this T cell receptor beta chain was counted only a few times. This CDR3 is built from 16 residues. Per germline, CDR1 SGHRS and CDR2 YFSETQ. V dropped 3 bases and J dropped 4; count of bases not matched to a gene: 11. This sample stems from a study of blood T cells in healthy people across ages. Combining a sample-barcoded 5' primer with a J-beta primer mix, a second PCR ran for roughly 7 to 12 cycles. One entry per CDR3 protein, called by TCRdb with MiXCR from the 5' RACE reads. Of about 760,000 distinct CDR3 sequences in the sample, around 25% were seen once. This sample was shared with a second study, whose subject was T cells of mothers and their children.

Sample: blood. The source is a boy younger than 18 in good health. The V call is TRBV5-1, the J call TRBJ2-5, with TRBD1 matching 8 bases. CDR3 in DNA: TGCGCCAGCAGCTCCCCGGACAGGGACCTTCCAGAGACCCAGTACTTC. Translated, it gives CASSSPDRDLPETQYF.